The TCR beta chain described here comes from a study of blood T cell repertoires in COVID-19. V dropped 5 bases and J dropped 2; count of bases not matched to a gene: 8. Germline V CDR1 and CDR2: SGHVS, FQNEAQ. The CDR3 consists of 16 residues. The method was immunoSEQ multiplex PCR; TCRdb's version includes in-frame clones alone and lacks a portion of them. This table has around 500,000 clones, more than 85% appearing once. V is TRBV7-8 and J is TRBJ1-4, with TRBD1 matching over 7 bases. This clonotype originated in a woman aged 55-70 years who had recovered from COVID-19. The sample taken for sequencing was PBMCs or T cells enriched from blood (not recorded which). Written as DNA, the CDR3 is TGTGCCAGCAGCCCCAGGGGGGTTGTTACTAATGAAAAACTGTTTTTT. Protein sequence: CASSPRGVVTNEKLFF.